The 4 T cell receptor beta chains listed next were all sequenced from one sample in a study of human T cells and chemical hapten exposure. TCRdb independently ran MiXCR on the RACE reads; one entry per CDR3 protein. The data contain about 89,000 distinct CDR3 sequences, approximately 11% of them singletons. Time point described: pre-sensitization, week 0. Indicated treatment: therapeutic diphenylcyclopropenone sensitization with weekly scalp DPC. The sequencing here drew on whole blood, taken in connection with sensitization to the hapten diphenylcyclopropenone (DPC). These receptors were obtained from a woman aged 60-70 years with alopecia areata. Some clones in this sample may be carry-over from other donors' samples.

This clonotype was seen at least ten times. This sequence joins TRBV11-2 and TRBJ1-2; a possible D gene is TRBD1 (6 bases). CDR3 length: 16 amino acids. The germline V and J ends were trimmed by 5 bases and 5 bases, with 21 bases remaining between them. CDR1 and CDR2 from the germline V gene are SGHAT and FQNNGV. The CDR3 sequence is CASSPVRGAMAYGYTF. Here the CDR3 DNA reads TGTGCCAGCAGCCCTGTAAGGGGGGCGATGGCTTATGGCTACACCTTC. Looking up the rest from reference TRBV11-2 and TRBJ1-2 gives the full variable domain: EAGVAQSPRYKIIEKRQSVAFWCNPISGHATLYWYQQILGQGPKLLIQFQNNGVVDDSQLPKDRFSAERLKGVDSTLKIQPAKLEDSAVYLCASSPVRGAMAYGYTFGSGTRLTVV.

This clonotype was seen repeatedly, ten times or more. The chain couples TRBV7-9 to TRBJ2-7; 11 nucleotides align to TRBD2. The J segment lost 0 bases and the V segment lost 5 bases, leaving 3 bases of the junction unmatched. Germline loops: CDR1 SEHNR, CDR2 FQNEAQ (reference sequence). The length of the CDR3 is 15 residues. In DNA form, the CDR3 reads TGTGCCAGCAGCGTGGGACTAGCGGCCTCCTACGAGCAGTACTTC. Translated, it gives CASSVGLAASYEQYF.

This clonotype was detected a few times. V gene TRBV7-6 combines with J gene TRBJ2-1; D may be TRBD1 or TRBD2 (5 bases each). The germline V gene encodes CDR1 SGHVS and CDR2 FNYEAQ. The germline V and J ends were trimmed by 3 bases and 2 bases, with 14 bases remaining between them. This CDR3 spans 16 amino acids. Here the CDR3 reads CASSFYRDGAYNEQFF. The DNA of the CDR3 is TGTGCCAGCAGCTTTTACCGGGACGGAGCCTACAATGAGCAGTTCTTC.

V and J are TRBV7-6 and TRBJ2-5; tentatively, D is TRBD1 (6 bases). The ends were cut back, 5 bases at V and 2 bases at J, with 12 bases in the middle. CDR1 is SGHVS, CDR2 FNYEAQ, per germline. The CDR3 sequence is 14 residues long. The CDR3 DNA reads TGTGCCAGCAGCCGGAACGGACAGCAAGAGACCCAGTACTTC. Its protein product is CASSRNGQQETQYF.